The TCR beta chain described here comes from a study of blood T cell repertoires in COVID-19. Turning to the study itself: Material from acute and convalescent COVID-19 was sourced from the United States, Italy and Spain. Sources were T cells, B-cell-depleted T cells, or PBMCs; the material itself was cDNA or gDNA.

As originally analysed: Counts of nucleated cells, estimated from reference gene primer amplification, were obtained. Assay: immunoSEQ multiplex PCR; the TCRdb copy retains only in-frame clones and omits some. V and J calls and clone size come straight from that table; D and trimming were deduced from the DNA. In the table there are about 210,000 clones, 80% to 90% of which are singletons. Germline loops: CDR1 KGHSH, CDR2 LQKENI. V was pared by 6 bases and J by 0 bases, with 14 bases between. The CDR3 is 15 residues long. Material: peripheral blood. The receptor was derived from a woman aged 80 or over with acute or convalescent COVID-19. This chain joins TRBV18 and TRBJ1-1, with D maybe TRBD1 (6 bases). CDR3: CASSKGPGVNTEAFF. The CDR3 DNA is TGTGCCAGCTCCAAGGGACCAGGGGTGAACACTGAAGCTTTCTTT.